These 32 T cell receptor beta chains share one sample of origin, sequenced in a study of cytomegalovirus exposure and HLA in healthy donors. Both 60 Vbeta primers and 13 Jbeta primers went into the PCR. The assay was immunoSEQ multiplex PCR, and TCRdb's table has in-frame clones only and misses some. The sample lists more than 95,000 clones, roughly 81% occurring once. The sequencing input was PBMCs. These receptors originate from a young woman in good health and CMV-seronegative.

The genes are TRBV6-1 and TRBJ1-2, with no clear D. The germline V and J ends were trimmed by 3 bases and 10 bases, with 9 bases remaining between them. CDR1 MNHNS and CDR2 SASEGT come from the germline V gene. CDR3 length: 11 residues. The CDR3 sequence is CASSDGDFYTF. For the CDR3, the DNA is TGTGCCAGCAGTGACGGTGACTTCTACACCTTC.

The rearrangement uses TRBV7-9 and TRBJ2-1; D call uncertain. Germline V gives CDR1 SEHNR, CDR2 FQNEAQ (reference sequence). The CDR3 length is 11 residues. The V gene lost 1 base and the J gene lost 13 bases, with 8 bases spanning the gap. This chain's CDR3 is CASSLGAHQFF. DNA of the CDR3: TGTGCCAGCAGCTTAGGGGCTCACCAGTTCTTC.

The chain recombines TRBV7-8 with TRBJ1-1, with 9 bases lining up with TRBD1. The V gene end was trimmed by 7 bases and the J gene end by 6 bases; junction bases not matched to a gene: 15. Germline V gene lookup returns CDR1 SGHVS and CDR2 FQNEAQ. This CDR3 region has 16 residues. Written as DNA, the CDR3 is TGTGCCAGCATTAAAACCGGGACAGGGTTTGGATCTGAAGCTTTCTTT. Encoded protein: CASIKTGTGFGSEAFF.

This clone was seen once. This chain connects TRBV9 to TRBJ2-5, with 10 bases that match TRBD2. In germline, CDR1 is SGDLS, CDR2 YYNGEE. V shed 4 bases and J 2 bases; nucleotides not matched to a gene: 5. The CDR3 has 15 residues. CDR3 nucleotide sequence: TGTGCCAGCAGCCCGTCTAGCGGGGGACAAGAGACCCAGTACTTC. This codes for CASSPSSGGQETQYF.

The V gene is TRBV7-8, the J gene TRBJ1-1, with TRBD1 identical over 7 bases. The V and J ends lost 5 bases and 0 bases, in that order; junction bases with no gene match: 12. Germline V gives CDR1 SGHVS, CDR2 FQNEAQ. The CDR3 contains 17 residues. CDR3 residues: CASSEQGIKSMNTEAFF. CDR3 nucleotides: TGTGCCAGCAGCGAACAGGGGATAAAAAGTATGAACACTGAAGCTTTCTTT.

V usage is TRBV27 and J usage is TRBJ2-3; weak D call: TRBD2 (6 bases). The CDR3 sequence is 18 residues long. Germline V gene sequence: CDR1 MNHEY, CDR2 SMNVEV (reference sequence). V shed 1 base and J shed 1 base, with 18 bases lying between them. The CDR3 loop is CASSLFIKSGGGTDTQYF. DNA of the CDR3: TGTGCCAGCAGTTTATTCATCAAGTCGGGCGGGGGCACAGATACGCAGTATTTT.

The chain recombines TRBV10-3 with TRBJ2-1, with 11 nucleotides matching TRBD2. The germline V gene encodes CDR1 ENHRY and CDR2 SYGVKD. This CDR3 region has 15 residues. V was clipped by 7 bases and J by 7 bases; unmatched bases: 9. CDR3 loop: CAIKELAGVGNEQFF. Here the CDR3 DNA reads TGTGCCATCAAAGAACTAGCGGGAGTGGGAAATGAGCAGTTCTTC.

This clone was observed a handful of times. The CDR3 reads CASRGWFGGTEQYF. CDR3 DNA sequence: TGTGCCAGTAGGGGTTGGTTCGGCGGGACCGAGCAGTACTTC. The V call is TRBV19, the J call TRBJ2-7, with D tentatively TRBD2 (6 bases). From germline, CDR1 is LNHDA and CDR2 SQIVND (reference sequence). V was clipped by 6 bases and J by 6 bases, with 18 bases between them. CDR3 size: 14 residues.

V and J are TRBV7-3 and TRBJ2-1; 7 bases map to TRBD1. Looked up from germline, CDR1 is SGHTA and CDR2 is FQGTGA. Trimming at V came to 2 bases and at J to 0 bases, leaving 4 bases not matched to a gene. This CDR3 comprises 16 residues. The DNA of the CDR3 is TGTGCCAGCAGCTTAGCGACAGGGAACTCCTACAATGAGCAGTTCTTC. Translated, it gives CASSLATGNSYNEQFF.

The J gene is TRBJ1-1, the V gene TRBV7-9; 7 bases fit TRBD1. Unmatched junction bases numbered 9, after V lost 5 bases and J lost 6 bases. CDR3 length: 14 residues. Germline CDR1 SEHNR, CDR2 FQNEAQ (reference sequence). CDR3 region: CASSLGAGQPEAFF. In DNA, the CDR3 is TGTGCCAGCAGCCTAGGGGCGGGACAGCCTGAAGCTTTCTTT. The full variable domain, completed using reference TRBV7-9 and TRBJ1-1, is DTGVSQNPRHKITKRGQNVTFRCDPISEHNRLYWYRQTLGQGPEFLTYFQNEAQLEKSRLLSDRFSAERPKGSFSTLEIQRTEQGDSAMYLCASSLGAGQPEAFFGQGTRLTVV.

This clone was picked up one time. The chain is built from TRBV19 and TRBJ2-1; no reliable D call. Germline V gene sequence: CDR1 LNHDA, CDR2 SQIVND (reference sequence). V dropped 7 bases and J dropped 3 bases, with 10 bases sitting between them. The CDR3 has 13 amino acids. CDR3 bases: TGTGCCAGTAACAGTGCACGCTACAATGAGCAGTTCTTC. This gives the protein CASNSARYNEQFF.

The rearrangement uses TRBV27 and TRBJ1-2, with 9 bases lining up with TRBD1. Germline values: CDR1 MNHEY, CDR2 SMNVEV (reference sequence). The CDR3 covers 14 residues. Trimming cost V 1 base and J 8 bases; bases outside gene matches: 5. CDR3 loop: CASSLLQGARGYTF. The DNA for the CDR3 is TGTGCCAGCAGTTTATTACAGGGGGCGCGGGGCTACACCTTC.

This chain uses TRBV7-2 with TRBJ2-5, with 7 bases matching TRBD1. This CDR3 spans 14 amino acids. The J segment lost 2 bases and the V segment lost 8 bases, leaving 8 bases of the junction unmatched. Germline values: CDR1 SGHTA, CDR2 FQGNSA. CDR3 bases: TGTGCCAGCCAGGGGGTCCAAGAACAAGAGACCCAGTACTTC. Translated, it gives CASQGVQEQETQYF.

The J gene is TRBJ2-7, the V gene TRBV5-4; no reliable D call. CDR1 and CDR2 (germline): SGHNT, YYREEE (reference sequence). The CDR3 is 15 residues long. With 0 bases removed from V and 5 bases from J, the gap between germline ends came to 15 bases. The CDR3 coding sequence is TGTGCCAGCAGCTTGGTGGTAGCCGGGTGGGACGAGCAGTACTTC. Amino acid sequence: CASSLVVAGWDEQYF.

The chain uses TRBV21-1 and TRBJ2-2; the D call TRBD1 from the table was never checked on the DNA. TRBV21-1 is listed as a pseudogene. The CDR3 is 14 residues long. CDR3: CASGCRGDTGELFF. DNA for the CDR3: TGTGCCAGCGGGTGCAGGGGCGACACCGGGGAGCTGTTTTTT.

This chain joins TRBV6-5 and TRBJ2-1, with 12 bases identical to TRBD1. The CDR3 sequence is 15 residues long. The germline V gene encodes CDR1 MNHEY and CDR2 SVGAGI. Germline trimming cut 5 bases from V and 11 bases from J; bases unmatched to any gene: 10. The CDR3 here is CASSNIGTGGFQQFF. The DNA for the CDR3 is TGTGCCAGCAGTAATATCGGGACAGGGGGCTTCCAGCAGTTCTTC.

This sequence joins TRBV5-1 and TRBJ1-4; D possibly corresponds to TRBD1 (6 bases). This CDR3 is built from 15 residues. Trimming cost V 0 bases and J 6 bases, with 12 bases left between them. Germline V gives CDR1 SGHRS, CDR2 YFSETQ. CDR3 in DNA: TGCGCCAGCAGCTTGGGGGGGGGCGGAGATGAAAAACTGTTTTTT. Its translation is CASSLGGGGDEKLFF.

This clone was detected only once. The gene calls are TRBV25-1 and TRBJ1-1; D perhaps matches TRBD1 (6 bases). From germline, CDR1 is MGHDK and CDR2 SYGVNS. The CDR3 spans 13 residues. V gave up 2 bases and J gave up 6 bases, with 10 bases separating them. The DNA for the CDR3 is TGTGCCAGCAGTGAACCAGGACAGCCTGAAGCTTTCTTT. As protein: CASSEPGQPEAFF.

The chain has TRBV7-9 and TRBJ1-2; D is possibly TRBD1 (6 bases). Deletions cut 1 base from V and 4 bases from J, with 13 bases between. This CDR3 is 15 amino acids long. The V gene's germline CDR1 is SEHNR and CDR2 FQNEAQ (reference sequence). The CDR3 reads CASSLDRASSYGYTF. DNA for the CDR3: TGTGCCAGCAGCTTAGACAGGGCTTCCAGCTATGGCTACACCTTC.

The rearrangement joins TRBV28 to TRBJ1-2; TRBD1 is a possible D gene (5 bases). Per germline, CDR1 MDHEN and CDR2 SYDVKM. Trimming cost V 2 bases and J 1 base, with 8 bases left between them. This CDR3 region has 14 residues. CDR3 loop: CASSLLDNNYGYTF. The CDR3 DNA reads as TGTGCCAGCAGTTTACTGGACAATAACTATGGCTACACCTTC.

This chain connects TRBV19 to TRBJ2-3; no reliable D call. Germline V gives CDR1 LNHDA, CDR2 SQIVND (reference sequence). The CDR3 sequence is 14 residues long. The germline V and J ends were trimmed by 5 bases and 6 bases, with 15 bases remaining between them. In DNA form, the CDR3 reads TGTGCCAGTAGTCCCGATCCCCGGTCCGATACGCAGTATTTT. Translating it yields CASSPDPRSDTQYF.

The chain is built from TRBV5-1 and TRBJ1-5; 7 bases are a match to TRBD1. The CDR3 sequence is 15 residues long. Unmatched junction bases numbered 6, after V lost 2 bases and J lost 4 bases. Germline V lookup: CDR1 SGHRS, CDR2 YFSETQ. The CDR3 coding sequence is TGCGCCAGCAGCTTAACAGGGGCCGCAAATCAGCCCCAGCATTTT. Amino acid sequence: CASSLTGAANQPQHF.

The gene calls are TRBV6-5 and TRBJ2-1; 7 nucleotides line up with TRBD2. Per the germline V gene, CDR1 is MNHEY and CDR2 is SVGAGI. The ends lost 2 bases at V and 12 bases at J; junction bases unmatched: 7. The CDR3 has 13 amino acids. CDR3 region: CASSYGRGLPQFF. The CDR3 DNA follows: TGTGCCAGCAGTTACGGAAGGGGACTACCGCAGTTCTTC.

The DNA for the CDR3 is TGTGCCAGTACCCGACAGGGGCTCTATGGCTACACCTTC. Translation: CASTRQGLYGYTF. The chain employs TRBV19 and TRBJ1-2; 8 nucleotides match TRBD1. Trimming cost V 7 bases and J 4 bases; bases outside gene matches: 5. CDR3 length: 13 amino acids. In germline, CDR1 is LNHDA, CDR2 SQIVND (reference sequence).

The gene calls are TRBV7-9 and TRBJ1-3, with TRBD1 as a possible D gene (5 bases). Germline V CDR1 and CDR2: SEHNR, FQNEAQ (reference sequence). V was clipped by 5 bases and J by 11 bases, with 13 bases between them. The CDR3 runs 12 residues. As DNA, the CDR3 is TGTGCCAGCAGCCTCCCAGGGTTCCCCATATATTTT. Encoded protein: CASSLPGFPIYF.

V is TRBV6-5 and J is TRBJ1-1; D gene uncertain. Trimming took off 0 bases at V and 3 bases at J, with 11 bases between the two ends. The CDR3 has 15 residues. The germline CDR1 and CDR2 sequences are MNHEY and SVGAGI. CDR3 in amino acids: CASSYSKRRYTEAFF. The CDR3 region has the DNA TGTGCCAGCAGTTACTCGAAAAGGCGGTACACTGAAGCTTTCTTT.

This rearrangement joins TRBV5-6 to TRBJ1-6; D ambiguous. V lost 0 bases and J lost 9, with 7 bases in between. The CDR3 spans 13 residues. Germline assignment: CDR1 SGHDT and CDR2 YYEEEE. DNA for the CDR3: TGTGCCAGCAGCTTGGGGAGGAGTTCACCCCTCCACTTT. Amino acid sequence: CASSLGRSSPLHF.

V usage is TRBV5-1 and J usage is TRBJ2-5; D gene ambiguous. The ends were cut back, 5 bases at V and 1 base at J, with 12 bases in the middle. The V gene's germline CDR1 is SGHRS and CDR2 YFSETQ. CDR3 length: 14 residues. The CDR3 loop is CASSDFNLQETQYF. In nucleotides, the CDR3 is TGCGCCAGCAGTGACTTTAACCTCCAAGAGACCCAGTACTTC.

This clone was seen more than once but under ten times. The chain employs TRBV6-4 and TRBJ2-2; D gene unclear. V was shortened by 4 bases and J by 2 bases, with 5 bases between the two germline ends. The CDR3 is made up of 13 amino acids. CDR1 is MRHNA and CDR2 is SNTAGT in the germline V gene. The CDR3 is CASSAQNTGELFF. CDR3 bases: TGTGCCAGCAGTGCCCAAAACACCGGGGAGCTGTTTTTT.

The genes are TRBV7-3 and TRBJ2-7, with a tentative D call TRBD2 (8 bases). Germline V gene data show CDR1 as SGHTA and CDR2 as FQGTGA. Trimming pared 5 bases from V and 1 base from J, leaving 24 bases between. This CDR3 region has 18 residues. The CDR3 is CASSPKGGLAGFSYEQYF. CDR3 DNA: TGTGCCAGCAGCCCGAAAGGGGGCCTAGCGGGTTTTTCCTACGAGCAGTACTTC.

The gene calls are TRBV10-3 and TRBJ2-3, with TRBD1 identical over 7 bases. Germline V gene data show CDR1 as ENHRY and CDR2 as SYGVKD. With 5 bases clipped from V and 2 bases from J, the junction kept 4 bases outside the gene matches. The CDR3 sequence is 14 residues long. CDR3 residues: CAISRGQNTDTQYF. In DNA, the CDR3 is TGTGCCATCAGTAGGGGACAGAACACAGATACGCAGTATTTT.

The rearrangement links TRBV5-1 to TRBJ2-7; 7 nucleotides match TRBD1. This CDR3 comprises 15 residues. Trimming removed 5 bases from V and 0 bases from J; junction bases left unmatched: 8. Germline V gene data show CDR1 as SGHRS and CDR2 as YFSETQ. This chain's CDR3 is CASRSGTASSYEQYF. DNA of the CDR3: TGCGCCAGCAGATCCGGGACAGCATCCTCCTACGAGCAGTACTTC.